The TCR beta chain under discussion was sequenced for a study of blood T cell repertoires in COVID-19. Study information: In each case, the material was cDNA or gDNA derived from T cells, B-cell-depleted T cells, or PBMCs.

In the original processing: Scientists estimated how many nucleated cells there were by amplifying reference gene primers. Libraries were prepared by immunoSEQ multiplex PCR; TCRdb keeps only in-frame clonotypes and omits some of them. V and J calls and clone size follow that table, whereas D and trimming were derived from the DNA. The data show over 80,000 clones, with about 89% seen just once and around 20% held by the top ten. This clone was detected only once. V dropped 2 bases and J dropped 7 bases, with 11 bases sitting between them. CDR3 size: 13 residues. In germline, CDR1 is MDHEN, CDR2 SYDVKM.

The source of this sequence is a human donor in a cohort sampled during active COVID-19. This chain links TRBV28 with TRBJ1-1; a possible D gene is TRBD1 (5 bases). The sample consisted of peripheral blood. The CDR3 nucleotides read TGTGCCAGCAGTTTAGGGACGGGAGTTGAAGCTTTCTTT. This gives the protein CASSLGTGVEAFF.